The clone carrying this TCR beta chain came up a few times. Antigen: not known. The data derive from a study of T cells in Graves' hyperthyroidism and ophthalmopathy. Findings of the study overall: Stable hyperthyroidism was separated from ophthalmopathy by a model based on 13 V-J features. Model output signaled ophthalmopathy a median about 6.3 months ahead of onset.

Regions amplified from RNA transcripts were the TCR beta CDR3 regions. First-round RT-PCR targeting the TCR CDR3 was performed with the HTBI primer set. Via MiXCR, TCRdb re-called the multiplex PCR reads, giving one row per CDR3 protein. Of hundreds of thousands of distinct CDR3 sequences detected, more than 30% appear once; the ten largest clones hold around 10%. Graves' hyperthyroidism qualified as stable when ophthalmopathy did not progress within 18 months. Extraction of PBMCs used roughly 9.4 ml of fresh peripheral blood. This CDR3 is built from 14 residues. Germline CDR1 and CDR2: SGHNT and YYREEE (reference sequence). V shed 3 bases and J shed 2 bases, with 11 bases lying between them.

This chain uses TRBV5-4 with TRBJ2-5; the D gene could be TRBD1 or TRBD2 (5 bases each). Sequencing input: blood. The TCR comes from a man aged 18 to 30 with Graves' hyperthyroidism. DNA of the CDR3: TGTGCCAGCAGCTCTCGGGACCAACAAGAGACCCAGTACTTC. Translating gives CASSSRDQQETQYF.